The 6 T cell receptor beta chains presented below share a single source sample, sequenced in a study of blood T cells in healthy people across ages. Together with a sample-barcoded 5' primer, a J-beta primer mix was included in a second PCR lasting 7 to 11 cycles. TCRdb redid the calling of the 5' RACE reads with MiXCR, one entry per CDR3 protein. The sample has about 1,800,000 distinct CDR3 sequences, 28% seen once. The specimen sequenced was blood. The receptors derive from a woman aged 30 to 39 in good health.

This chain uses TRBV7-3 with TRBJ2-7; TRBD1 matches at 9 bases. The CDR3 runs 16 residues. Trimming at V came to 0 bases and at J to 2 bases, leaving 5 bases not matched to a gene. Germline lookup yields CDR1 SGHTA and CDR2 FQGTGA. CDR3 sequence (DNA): TGTGCCAGCAGCTTAACGGGACAGGGAATCCCCTACGAGCAGTACTTC. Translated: CASSLTGQGIPYEQYF. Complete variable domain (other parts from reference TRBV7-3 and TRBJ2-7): GAGVSQTPSNKVTEKGKYVELRCDPISGHTALYWYRQSLGQGPEFLIYFQGTGAADDSGLPNDRFFAVRPEGSVSTLKIQRTERGDSAVYLCASSLTGQGIPYEQYFGPGTRLTVT.

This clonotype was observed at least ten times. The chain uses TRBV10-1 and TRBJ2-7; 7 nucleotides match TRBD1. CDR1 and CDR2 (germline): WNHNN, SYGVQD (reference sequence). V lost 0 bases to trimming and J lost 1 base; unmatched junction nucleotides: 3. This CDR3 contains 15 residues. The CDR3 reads CASSESGDSSYEQYF. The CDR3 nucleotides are TGCGCCAGCAGTGAGTCGGGGGACAGTTCCTACGAGCAGTACTTC.

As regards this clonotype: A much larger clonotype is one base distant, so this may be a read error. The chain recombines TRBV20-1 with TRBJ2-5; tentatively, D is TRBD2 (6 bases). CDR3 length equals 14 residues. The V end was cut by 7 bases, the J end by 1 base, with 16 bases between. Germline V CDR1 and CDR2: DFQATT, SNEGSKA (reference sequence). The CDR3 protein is CSVSSGGAQETQYF. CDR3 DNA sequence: TGCAGTGTTAGTTCGGGCGGGGCCCAAGAGACCCAGTACTTC.

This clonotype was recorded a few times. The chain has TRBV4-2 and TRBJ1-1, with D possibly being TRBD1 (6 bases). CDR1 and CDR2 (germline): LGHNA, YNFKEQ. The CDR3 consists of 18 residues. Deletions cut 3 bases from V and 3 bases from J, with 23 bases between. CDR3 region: CASSQRGGQGRRDTEAFF. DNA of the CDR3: TGTGCCAGCAGCCAGCGGGGGGGGCAGGGGCGCAGAGACACTGAAGCTTTCTTT.

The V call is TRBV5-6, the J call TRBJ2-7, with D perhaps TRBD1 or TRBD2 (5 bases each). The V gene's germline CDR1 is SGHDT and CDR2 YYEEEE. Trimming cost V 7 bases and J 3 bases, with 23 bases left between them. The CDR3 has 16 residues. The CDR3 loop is CASGYSGTWVVYEQYF. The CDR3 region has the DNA TGTGCCAGCGGCTATTCCGGGACCTGGGTCGTCTACGAGCAGTACTTC.

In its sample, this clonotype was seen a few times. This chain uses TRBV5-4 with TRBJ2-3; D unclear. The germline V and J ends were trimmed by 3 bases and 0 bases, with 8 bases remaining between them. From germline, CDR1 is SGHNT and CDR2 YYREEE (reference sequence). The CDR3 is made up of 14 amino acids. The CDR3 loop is CASSSDLSTDTQYF. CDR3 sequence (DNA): TGTGCCAGCAGCTCCGATCTGAGCACAGATACGCAGTATTTT. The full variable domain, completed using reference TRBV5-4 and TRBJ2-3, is ETGVTQSPTHLIKTRGQQVTLRCSSQSGHNTVSWYQQALGQGPQFIFQYYREEENGRGNFPPRFSGLQFPNYSSELNVNALELDDSALYLCASSSDLSTDTQYFGPGTRLTVL.